This T cell receptor beta chain was sequenced for a study of cytomegalovirus exposure and HLA in healthy donors. 13 Jbeta primers and 60 Vbeta primers were used for the PCR. This table comes from immunoSEQ multiplex PCR, and its TCRdb copy is limited to in-frame clones, with some not included. Its table records approximately 61,000 clones. The V segment lost 5 bases and the J segment 5 bases; nucleotides outside the gene matches: 5. Germline V gives CDR1 KGHSH, CDR2 LQKENI. This CDR3 is built from 13 residues. Sequencing used PBMCs. This TCR was recovered from a woman between 18 and 30 years old in good health and CMV-seronegative. The rearrangement joins TRBV18 to TRBJ1-2; the match to TRBD1 covers 7 bases. As DNA, the CDR3 is TGTGCCAGCTCAGAAGACAGGGATTATGGCTACACCTTC. Protein sequence: CASSEDRDYGYTF.